The rows below give T cell receptor beta chains drawn from one sample of a study of T cell repertoires in cytomegalovirus infection. The antigens of these receptors remain unknown. One entry per CDR3 protein results from TCRdb running MiXCR on the reads. Here the sample spans about 470,000 distinct CDR3 sequences, more than 40% being singletons. This sample comprised cultured PBMCs, obtained from culture after CMV antigen stimulation. Source of these receptors: a human donor in good health (CMV status not recorded). Some clones in this sample may be carry-over from other donors' samples. Each CDR3 is given with its conserved first and last residue. Each record gives: V gene, D gene, clone size, J gene, CDR3 DNA, CDR3 protein. The D gene is left open where the match is weak. Size tells how often a clone was seen (once, few, many) or the class of an expanded clone, and some rows leave it out.

>TRBV20-1|TRBD1|-|TRBJ1-1
TGCAGTGCTAGAGATAGGGACAGGGTGGCGAACACTGAAGCTTTCTTT
CSARDRDRVANTEAFF
>TRBV7-9|TRBD2|-|TRBJ2-1
TGTGCCAGCAGCGCGGCTAGCGGGGGGCCGGCATGGGAGCAGTTCTTC
CASSAASGGPAWEQFF
>TRBV2|-|-|TRBJ1-1
TGTGCCAGCGCCGTCCTATATTTAGGGACTGAAGCTTTCTTT
CASAVLYLGTEAFF
>TRBV4-1|-|-|TRBJ1-1
TGCGCCAGCAGCCAAGCTGCAGGCATGAACACTGAAGCTTTCTTT
CASSQAAGMNTEAFF
>TRBV14|-|once|TRBJ2-5
TGTGCCAGCAGCCAAGGCAAACTTTGGAAAGAGACCCAGTACTTC
CASSQGKLWKETQYF
>TRBV19|-|-|TRBJ1-1
TGTGCCAGTACGACGCGGATCGAGGGCGGTACTGAAGCTTTCTTT
CASTTRIEGGTEAFF
>TRBV3-1|TRBD2|-|TRBJ2-7
TGTGCCAGCAGCCGGCTAGCGGGAGGGAGCGAGCAGTACTTC
CASSRLAGGSEQYF
>TRBV7-6|TRBD1|-|TRBJ1-6
TGTGCCAGCACCCAACGCCCCGGGACAGGGTACAATTCACCCCTCCACTTT
CASTQRPGTGYNSPLHF
>TRBV27|-|-|TRBJ2-5
TGTGCCAGCAGGCTCCGCGGGACCCAGTACTTC
CASRLRGTQYF
>TRBV6-1|TRBD1|-|TRBJ1-1
TGTGCCAGCAGTCTCTCGACCACAGGGGCCACTGAAGCTTTCTTT
CASSLSTTGATEAFF
>TRBV15|-|-|TRBJ1-1
TGTGCCACCAGCAACGCCCGCGGGGTTACTGAAGCTTTCTTT
CATSNARGVTEAFF
>TRBV6-1|-|few|TRBJ2-5
TGTGCCAGCAGTACCGGGATTCAAGAGACCCAGTACTTC
CASSTGIQETQYF
>TRBV7-9|-|-|TRBJ1-4
TGTGCCAGCAGCTTAGTAGAGGGGTTGAATGAAAAACTGTTTTTT
CASSLVEGLNEKLFF
>TRBV5-4|-|few|TRBJ2-3
TGTGCCAGCAGCCGACCCGAGTCTTCTAGCACAGATACGCAGTATTTT
CASSRPESSSTDTQYF
>TRBV7-8|TRBD2|-|TRBJ2-1
TGTGCCAGCAGCTCGATTCGGGGGGTTAATTACAATGAGCAGTTCTTC
CASSSIRGVNYNEQFF
>TRBV5-1|-|once|TRBJ2-3
TGCGCCAGCAGCTTGATGACAGGCTCCACAGATACGCAGTATTTT
CASSLMTGSTDTQYF
>TRBV7-2|-|-|TRBJ2-3
TGTGCCAGCAGCTTCAGGGTTTCCACAGATACGCAGTATTTT
CASSFRVSTDTQYF
>TRBV11-1|-|-|TRBJ2-7
TGTGCCAGCAGCTCATCGTCGTGGGGGAGAAGCTCCTACGAGCAGTACTTC
CASSSSSWGRSSYEQYF
>TRBV4-1|TRBD2|-|TRBJ2-5
TGTGCCAGCAGCCAAGATCCCCGACTAGCCGGGGAGACCCAGTACTTC
CASSQDPRLAGETQYF
>TRBV5-4|TRBD2|few|TRBJ2-3
TGTGCCTCCAAAAGGAGCGAGGGAGGGCCACCAGATACGCAGTATTTT
CASKRSEGGPPDTQYF
>TRBV6-5|-|-|TRBJ2-3
TGTGCCAGCAGTTACAGGCCGGGGGGCACAGATACGCAGTATTTT
CASSYRPGGTDTQYF
>TRBV12-5|-|few|TRBJ1-1
TGTGCTAGTGGTTTGTACACGGACAGTCGGACTGAAGCTTTCTTT
CASGLYTDSRTEAFF
>TRBV7-9|-|many|TRBJ2-5
TGTGCCAGCAGCCCGCCGGGACAAAGAGAAGAGACCCAGTACTTC
CASSPPGQREETQYF
>TRBV18|-|-|TRBJ1-5
TGTGCCAGCTCACCTGGTACGGGGTCCGATCAGCCCCAGCATTTT
CASSPGTGSDQPQHF
>TRBV6-1|-|-|TRBJ2-5
TGTGCCAGCAGTGTTAACGGACAGAGACAAGAGACCCAGTACTTC
CASSVNGQRQETQYF
>TRBV12-3/TRBV12-4|TRBD2|few|TRBJ2-7
TGTGCCAGCAGCTTCTCTACTAGCGGGGGTCCCCACGAGCAGTACTTC
CASSFSTSGGPHEQYF
>TRBV28|-|-|TRBJ1-4
TGTGCCAGCTCGGCGAGTTCGAGGGAAAAACTGTTTTTT
CASSASSREKLFF
>TRBV7-2|TRBD2|-|TRBJ2-2
TGTGCCAGCAGCTCGAGACTAGCACAGAACACCGGGGAGCTGTTTTTT
CASSSRLAQNTGELFF
>TRBV7-2|TRBD2|-|TRBJ2-5
TGTGCCATCAGCTTAGGAGCGGGGATCCAAGAGACCCAGTACTTC
CAISLGAGIQETQYF
>TRBV2|-|few|TRBJ2-7
TGTGCCAGCAGTGGGTTTTCGGTTGGATTCTACGAGCAGTACTTC
CASSGFSVGFYEQYF
>TRBV6-2/TRBV6-3|-|once|TRBJ1-5
TGTGCCAGCAGTTACGCAGGAGATTATAGCAATCAGCCCCAGCATTTT
CASSYAGDYSNQPQHF
>TRBV7-9|TRBD1|-|TRBJ2-5
TGTGCCAGCAGCCCTAAGGACAGGGATCTTGAGACCCAGTACTTC
CASSPKDRDLETQYF
>TRBV7-6|-|-|TRBJ1-3
TGTGCCAGCAGCTTAGGGGGGCATGGAAACACCATATATTTT
CASSLGGHGNTIYF
>TRBV7-3|-|-|TRBJ2-7
TGTGCCAGCAGATATGACAGCGAGCAGTACTTC
CASRYDSEQYF
>TRBV7-2|TRBD1|-|TRBJ2-1
TGTGCCAGCAGCTTATACTCGACAGGGGGCGGCAATGAGCAGTTCTTC
CASSLYSTGGGNEQFF
>TRBV4-1|TRBD2|-|TRBJ2-5
TGCGCCAGCAGCCAAGTGGTTGCGCTAGCGGACCCCCGAGAGACCCAGTACTTC
CASSQVVALADPRETQYF
>TRBV28|-|-|TRBJ2-2
TGTGCCAGCAGTTTAGCGGCGGCCACCGGGGAGCTGTTTTTT
CASSLAAATGELFF
>TRBV5-6|-|-|TRBJ1-1
TGTGCCAGCAGCTTGGGCAGGTTGGACACTGAAGCTTTCTTT
CASSLGRLDTEAFF
>TRBV6-2/TRBV6-3|-|-|TRBJ1-1
TGTGCCAGCAGTGAACGGTCTCCCGCGGACGGCACTGAAGCTTTCTTT
CASSERSPADGTEAFF
>TRBV27|-|few|TRBJ1-6
TGTGCCAGCAGTGGACAGATAAATTCACCCCTCCACTTT
CASSGQINSPLHF
>TRBV6-6|-|few|TRBJ2-7
TGTGCCAGCGCGGACTCCTCCTACGAGCAGTACTTC
CASADSSYEQYF
>TRBV20-1|-|-|TRBJ1-2
TGCAGTGCTAGAGATTGGGGGAAAACTAACTATGGCTACACCTTC
CSARDWGKTNYGYTF
>TRBV5-5|-|few|TRBJ2-3
TGTGCCAGCAGCGCGGGACAGACAAGCACAGATACGCAGTATTTT
CASSAGQTSTDTQYF